A selection of T cell receptor beta chains follows, all from one sample in a study of blood T cell repertoires in COVID-19. Clones were read by immunoSEQ multiplex PCR, and TCRdb kept only the in-frame ones, dropping some. Of hundreds of thousands of clones listed, 75% to 90% are singletons. Sequences were obtained from PBMCs or T cells enriched from blood (not recorded which). These receptor sequences come from a woman aged 25 to 39 who had recovered from COVID-19. Each CDR3 is given with its conserved first and last residue. A D gene is named only where the DNA matches it firmly. The listing skips clone size in some rows; elsewhere it reads once, few, many or a size class.

15	TRBV28	-	TRBJ1-5	TRBD1	CASSRDRGSGQPQHF	TGTGCCAGCAGTCGAGACAGGGGATCGGGTCAGCCCCAGCATTTT
15	TRBV5-1	once	TRBJ2-2	TRBD1	CASRLQGGDTGELFF	TGCGCCAGCAGACTACAGGGGGGAGACACCGGGGAGCTGTTTTTT
16	TRBV28	-	TRBJ2-7	TRBD2	CASSLLALAVSYEQYF	TGTGCCAGCAGTTTACTCGCTCTAGCGGTCTCCTACGAGCAGTACTTC
17	TRBV5-1	-	TRBJ2-1	-	CASSLEVRGNSYNEQFF	TGCGCCAGCAGCTTGGAGGTTCGGGGGAATTCCTACAATGAGCAGTTCTTC
16	TRBV14	-	TRBJ1-1	TRBD1	CASSQVRGRFNTEAFF	TGTGCCAGCAGCCAAGTCAGGGGGCGTTTTAACACTGAAGCTTTCTTT
15	TRBV5-1	-	TRBJ2-1	TRBD2	CASSRTSGTNNEQFF	TGCGCCAGCAGCCGGACTAGCGGGACGAACAATGAGCAGTTCTTC
19	TRBV4-1	-	TRBJ1-5	TRBD1	CASSQVLNRDRVGNQPQHF	TGCGCCAGCAGCCAAGTCCTGAACCGGGACAGGGTGGGCAATCAGCCCCAGCATTTT
15	TRBV2	-	TRBJ1-5	TRBD1	CASSEGRGRRQPQHF	TGTGCCAGCAGTGAAGGCAGGGGGCGACGGCAGCCCCAGCATTTT
14	TRBV7-9	-	TRBJ1-2	-	CASSPGGASYGYTF	TGTGCCAGCAGCCCCGGGGGGGCGAGCTATGGCTACACCTTC
16	TRBV11-3	-	TRBJ2-1	TRBD2	CASSLDSWTSNNEQFF	TGTGCCAGCAGCTTAGATAGTTGGACTAGCAACAATGAGCAGTTCTTC
16	TRBV28	once	TRBJ1-1	-	CASSPVEAIMNTEAFF	TGTGCCAGCAGTCCCGTCGAGGCGATCATGAACACTGAAGCTTTCTTT
14	TRBV5-4	once	TRBJ1-4	TRBD1	CASSVRTGNEKLFF	TGTGCCAGCAGCGTTAGGACAGGGAATGAAAAACTGTTTTTT
14	TRBV6-5	-	TRBJ1-6	-	CASSYFSGNSPLHF	TGTGCCAGCAGTTACTTTTCAGGGAATTCACCCCTCCACTTT
14	TRBV10-3	-	TRBJ1-5	-	CAISEEAGNQPQHF	TGTGCCATCAGTGAGGAGGCAGGGAATCAGCCCCAGCATTTT
16	TRBV3-1/TRBV3-2	-	TRBJ2-7	TRBD1	CASSVQQGSYAYEQYF	TGTGCCAGCAGCGTGCAACAGGGGTCCTACGCCTACGAGCAGTACTTC
14	TRBV30	-	TRBJ1-5	-	CAWSYGPGNQPQHF	TGTGCCTGGAGTTATGGGCCAGGGAATCAGCCCCAGCATTTT
13	TRBV6-2/TRBV6-3	-	TRBJ1-1	-	CASSYLQNTEAFF	TGTGCCAGCAGTTACTTACAGAACACTGAAGCTTTCTTT
12	TRBV4-2	-	TRBJ2-7	-	CASSQPGDEQYF	TGTGCCAGCAGCCAACCCGGGGACGAGCAGTACTTC
17	TRBV4-2	-	TRBJ2-1	TRBD2	CASSQDWGRLAPNEQFF	TGTGCCAGCAGCCAAGATTGGGGTCGACTAGCGCCCAATGAGCAGTTCTTC
14	TRBV11-2	-	TRBJ2-7	-	CASSGGVSRYEQYF	TGTGCCAGCAGCGGCGGTGTGTCCCGCTACGAGCAGTACTTC
16	TRBV7-2	-	TRBJ2-1	-	CASSLAGGIYYNEQFF	TGTGCCAGCAGCTTAGCCGGCGGGATCTACTACAATGAGCAGTTCTTC
14	TRBV7-3	-	TRBJ1-1	-	CASRQTGANTEAFF	TGTGCCAGCAGACAGACGGGAGCGAACACTGAAGCTTTCTTT
14	TRBV30	-	TRBJ2-3	TRBD1	CAWKGTAKADTQYF	TGTGCCTGGAAGGGGACAGCCAAGGCAGATACGCAGTATTTT
15	TRBV30	many	TRBJ1-1	-	CAWSYRVLRRTEAFF	TGTGCCTGGAGTTATAGAGTATTGCGGCGGACTGAAGCTTTCTTT
14	TRBV7-3	-	TRBJ1-1	TRBD1	CASSLGTVNTEAFF	TGTGCCAGCAGCCTCGGGACAGTGAACACTGAAGCTTTCTTT
16	TRBV7-6	-	TRBJ2-5	TRBD1	CASSPQGRGREETQYF	TGTGCCAGCAGCCCCCAGGGCAGGGGGCGAGAAGAGACCCAGTACTTC
17	TRBV7-9	-	TRBJ1-2	TRBD1	CASSLKSDRGQNYGYTF	TGTGCCAGCAGCTTAAAATCGGACAGGGGGCAAAACTATGGCTACACCTTC
15	TRBV28	-	TRBJ1-2	-	CASISPGHFIYGYTF	TGTGCCAGCATCTCGCCGGGACATTTTATCTATGGCTACACCTTC
18	TRBV21-1	once	TRBJ1-6	-	CASSKEGDRPHYNSPLHF	TGTGCCAGCAGCAAAGAGGGGGACAGACCCCACTATAATTCACCCCTCCACTTT
16	TRBV9	-	TRBJ1-4	-	CASSPGRGSREEKLFF	TGTGCCAGCAGCCCGGGGCGGGGATCACGGGAAGAAAAACTGTTTTTT
15	TRBV9	-	TRBJ1-3	TRBD1	CASSVRQGIGNTIYF	TGTGCCAGCAGCGTTCGACAGGGGATTGGAAACACCATATATTTT
15	TRBV7-9	-	TRBJ1-4	-	CASSSSGSFIEKLFF	TGTGCCAGCAGCTCCTCAGGGTCCTTTATTGAAAAACTGTTTTTT